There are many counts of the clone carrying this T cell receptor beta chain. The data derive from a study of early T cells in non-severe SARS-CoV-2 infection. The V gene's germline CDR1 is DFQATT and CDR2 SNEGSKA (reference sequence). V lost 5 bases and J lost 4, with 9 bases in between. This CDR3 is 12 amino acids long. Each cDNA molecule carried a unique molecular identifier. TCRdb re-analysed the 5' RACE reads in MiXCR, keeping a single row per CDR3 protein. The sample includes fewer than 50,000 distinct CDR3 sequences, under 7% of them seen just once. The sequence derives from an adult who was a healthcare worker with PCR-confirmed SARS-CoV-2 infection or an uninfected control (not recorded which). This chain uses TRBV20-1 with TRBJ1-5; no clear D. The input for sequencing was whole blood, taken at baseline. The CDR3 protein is CSARMANQPQHF. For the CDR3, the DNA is TGCAGTGCTCGAATGGCGAATCAGCCCCAGCATTTT.